The 2 T cell receptor beta chains below all came from one sample that was sequenced in a study of identical twins. TCRdb reanalysed the 5' RACE reads using MiXCR and keeps one entry per CDR3 protein. The sample consists of a few hundred thousand distinct CDR3 sequences, 8.5% to 9.5% of them appearing once. The data were also submitted as part of a second study, on yellow fever vaccine responses in identical twins.

Input material: CD8+ T cells sorted from blood. These receptors were obtained from a woman between 18 and 29 years old in good health.

The chain recombines TRBV25-1 with TRBJ2-2; D remains unclear. V dropped 3 bases and J dropped 6 bases, with 14 bases sitting between them. The germline gives CDR1 MGHDK, CDR2 SYGVNS. The CDR3 is 15 residues long. Here the CDR3 DNA reads TGTGCCAGCAGTGACGACTCTACCAACGCCGGGGAGCTGTTTTTT. This sequence encodes CASSDDSTNAGELFF.

This clonotype has just a few counts. The chain uses TRBV7-3 and TRBJ1-6; D possibly corresponds to TRBD1 (5 bases). The ends were cut back, 2 bases at V and 9 bases at J, with 8 bases in the middle. The CDR3 totals 13 residues. Per the germline V gene, CDR1 is SGHTA and CDR2 is FQGTGA. CDR3 residues: CASSLGGRSPLHF. CDR3 bases: TGTGCCAGCAGCTTAGGGGGTCGTTCACCCCTCCACTTT.